This T cell receptor beta chain comes out of a study of CD4+ T cells in melanoma. Points from the study as a whole: In melanoma, neoantigen-specific CD4+ T cells reportedly differed in differentiation state. CD8+ T cell, macrophage and B cell function reportedly correlated with neoantigen-specific CD4+ T cells.

Using immunoSEQ multiplex PCR, the repertoire was profiled, and TCRdb retains in-frame clones only, with some absent. Of 55,000 or so clones in the sample, roughly three quarters were seen once. This clone was seen only a few times. As yet, its antigen is unknown. CDR3 length equals 15 residues. Germline V lookup: CDR1 SGHRS, CDR2 YFSETQ. Trimming took 1 base from V and 0 from J, leaving 10 bases between them. The chain carries TRBV5-1 and TRBJ1-1, with D maybe TRBD1 (6 bases). The sequenced sample was tumor tissue. The receptor's source is a human donor with melanoma. In DNA form, the CDR3 reads TGCGCCAGCAGCTTGCTTCAGGGGATGAACACTGAAGCTTTCTTT. This gives the protein CASSLLQGMNTEAFF.